This entry lists 18 T cell receptor beta chains sequenced from one sample in a study of blood T cell repertoires in COVID-19. The table came from immunoSEQ multiplex PCR; TCRdb's copy has only in-frame clones and leaves some out. There are 200,000 to 250,000 clones in the sample; 70% to 85% occur only once, and 3% to 4% lies in the top ten. Sequencing used PBMCs or T cells enriched from blood (not recorded which). Every receptor here comes from an older woman who had recovered from COVID-19.

The chain has TRBV12-3 or TRBV12-4 and TRBJ1-1; D remains ambiguous. This CDR3 is 12 amino acids long. The V end was cut by 3 bases, the J end by 4 bases, with 6 bases between. This chain's CDR3 is CASSFRATEAFF. CDR3 DNA: TGTGCCAGCAGTTTTAGAGCCACTGAAGCTTTCTTT.

V is TRBV5-6 and J is TRBJ1-2, with D maybe TRBD1 (6 bases). The CDR3 totals 13 residues. V lost 4 bases and J 2 bases, leaving 9 bases between the germline ends. Germline CDR1 SGHDT, CDR2 YYEEEE. The CDR3 is CASSQDRNYGYTF. For the CDR3, the DNA is TGTGCCAGCAGCCAGGACAGAAACTATGGCTACACCTTC.

In this sample, this clone turned up a few times. The rearrangement joins TRBV16 to TRBJ1-5; no clear D gene. The germline V gene encodes CDR1 KGHSY and CDR2 FQNENV. The germline V and J ends were trimmed by 0 bases and 4 bases, with 7 bases remaining between them. The CDR3 runs to 14 residues. The CDR3 nucleotides are TGTGCCAGCAGCCAATCGCCGGGGAATCAGCCCCAGCATTTT. Translated: CASSQSPGNQPQHF.

The J gene is TRBJ1-2, the V gene TRBV11-2; the match to TRBD1 covers 9 bases. J lost 0 bases, V lost 3 bases, and 5 bases had no gene match. The CDR3 is made up of 16 amino acids. Germline loops: CDR1 SGHAT, CDR2 FQNNGV. The CDR3 nucleotides read TGTGCCAGCAGCTTGGAATGGGACAGGGCTAACTATGGCTACACCTTC. Protein product: CASSLEWDRANYGYTF.

The rearrangement uses TRBV27 and TRBJ2-2, with TRBD2 matching over 7 bases. The CDR3 runs 13 residues. Germline-derived CDR1 and CDR2 are MNHEY and SMNVEV (reference sequence). With 11 bases clipped from V and 3 bases from J, the junction kept 6 bases outside the gene matches. The CDR3 DNA reads TGTGCCTGCGGGAGTTCTTACACCGGGGAGCTGTTTTTT. This codes for CACGSSYTGELFF.

This clone occurred once. The J gene is TRBJ1-4, the V gene TRBV4-1, with D perhaps matching TRBD1 (6 bases). Trimming shortened V by 1 base and J by 0 bases, and 12 bases separated the two germline ends. Germline CDR1 MGHRA, CDR2 YSYEKL. The CDR3 extends over 17 amino acids. The chain's CDR3 is CASSQGTDSATNEKLFF. The CDR3, as DNA: TGCGCCAGCAGCCAAGGGACGGACAGTGCAACTAATGAAAAACTGTTTTTT.

The chain recombines TRBV11-2 with TRBJ2-5; tentatively, D is TRBD2 (6 bases). Germline V gives CDR1 SGHAT, CDR2 FQNNGV. The V end was cut by 1 base, the J end by 7 bases, with 10 bases between. The length of the CDR3 is 13 residues. The CDR3 DNA follows: TGTGCCAGCAGCTTAGCGGGGGATGTGACCCAGTACTTC. Residues: CASSLAGDVTQYF.

This clone was seen once. V usage is TRBV25-1 and J usage is TRBJ1-1, with TRBD1 matching over 7 bases. The CDR3 totals 14 residues. V lost 6 bases and J lost 6; bases outside the gene matches: 10. Germline V gene lookup returns CDR1 MGHDK and CDR2 SYGVNS. The CDR3 DNA sequence: TGTGCCAGCAGACGGACAGGTCGTGACCCTGAAGCTTTCTTT. Translated: CASRRTGRDPEAFF. Full variable domain (rest looked up from reference TRBV25-1 and TRBJ1-1): EADIYQTPRYLVIGTGKKITLECSQTMGHDKMYWYQQDPGMELHLIHYSYGVNSTEKGDLSSESTVSRIRTEHFPLTLESARPSHTSQYLCASRRTGRDPEAFFGQGTRLTVV.

Remarks on this clone: The junction and the germline gene differ at one end; a read error may be behind it. J is TRBJ1-1 and V is TRBV30; TRBD1 matches at 7 bases. This CDR3 region has 13 residues. The germline V gene has CDR1 GTSNPN and CDR2 SVGIG (reference sequence). CDR3: CAWSDLETGKPRF. DNA for the CDR3: TGTGCCTGGAGTGATCTGGAGACAGGGAAGCCTAGATTT.

The rearrangement joins TRBV6-1 to TRBJ2-7; D remains unclear. Germline V lookup: CDR1 MNHNS, CDR2 SASEGT. Between the trimmed V and J ends, which lost 3 bases and 0 bases, there was a span of 6 bases. The CDR3 sequence is 13 residues long. The CDR3 region has the DNA TGTGCCAGCAGTGAGAGTAGCTCCTACGAGCAGTACTTC. Protein sequence: CASSESSSYEQYF.

V is TRBV7-9 and J is TRBJ1-6, with 7 bases matching TRBD1. V gave up 1 base and J gave up 10 bases; unmatched junction bases: 7. Germline V gene sequence: CDR1 SEHNR, CDR2 FQNEAQ (reference sequence). The CDR3 totals 15 residues. The CDR3 nucleotides are TGTGCCAGCAGCTTAGTGGTCAGGGGGAAATCACCCCTCCACTTT. As protein: CASSLVVRGKSPLHF.

The chain recombines TRBV5-1 with TRBJ2-5; possibly TRBD1 for D (6 bases). CDR3 length: 13 residues. Germline CDR1 is SGHRS and CDR2 is YFSETQ. V lost 7 bases and J lost 1, with 11 bases in between. The CDR3 DNA sequence: TGCGCCAGCTCAGGGGATTTCCAAGAGACCCAGTACTTC. Protein: CASSGDFQETQYF. The full variable domain, in which reference TRBV5-1 and TRBJ2-5 provide the parts outside the CDR3, is KAGVTQTPRYLIKTRGQQVTLSCSPISGHRSVSWYQQTPGQGLQFLFEYFSETQRNKGNFPGRFSGRQFSNSRSEMNVSTLELGDSALYLCASSGDFQETQYFGPGTRLLVL.

V is TRBV9 and J is TRBJ1-6, with D possibly matching TRBD1 (6 bases). The germline V gene encodes CDR1 SGDLS and CDR2 YYNGEE. The CDR3 has 16 residues. V dropped 3 bases and J dropped 0 bases, with 10 bases sitting between them. In DNA, the CDR3 is TGTGCCAGCAGCGAGGGGGGGGTCTCCTATAATTCACCCCTCCACTTT. Its protein product is CASSEGGVSYNSPLHF.

This chain links TRBV30 with TRBJ1-1; 8 bases are shared with TRBD1. With V trimmed by 3 bases and J by 6 bases, 15 bases remained unmatched. Germline V gene sequence: CDR1 GTSNPN, CDR2 SVGIG (reference sequence). CDR3 length: 16 residues. The CDR3 sequence is CAWRISGTGGSAEAFF. CDR3 nucleotide sequence: TGTGCCTGGAGGATTTCCGGGACAGGAGGTTCGGCTGAAGCTTTCTTT.

The J gene is TRBJ1-2, the V gene TRBV13; 7 bases match TRBD1. The CDR3 is made up of 13 amino acids. The J segment lost 4 bases and the V segment lost 5 bases, leaving 4 bases of the junction unmatched. Germline values: CDR1 PRHDT, CDR2 FYEKMQ (reference sequence). The CDR3 is CASSQRTGYGYTF. The CDR3 nucleotides are TGTGCCAGCAGCCAACGGACAGGCTATGGCTACACCTTC.

This chain joins TRBV10-3 and TRBJ2-7, with D uncertain. V was cut by 5 bases and J by 4 bases, with 9 bases left in between. CDR3 length: 12 residues. Germline V gives CDR1 ENHRY, CDR2 SYGVKD. CDR3 sequence reads: CAISISTYEQYF. In DNA, the CDR3 is TGTGCCATCAGTATAAGCACGTACGAGCAGTACTTC.

In the case of this clone: Other DNA sequences from this sample encode an identical CDR3 as well. The chain joins TRBV5-4 to TRBJ1-3; 7 nucleotides line up with TRBD1. Germline trimming cut 4 bases from V and 0 bases from J; bases unmatched to any gene: 4. This CDR3 has 15 amino acids. Germline CDR1 SGHNT, CDR2 YYREEE (reference sequence). The CDR3 bases are TGTGCCAGCAGCCGGGACAGCTTCTCTGGAAACACCATATATTTT. Translation gives CASSRDSFSGNTIYF.

The V call is TRBV6-4, the J call TRBJ2-5; the D gene is possibly TRBD1 (6 bases). Germline V gene data show CDR1 as MRHNA and CDR2 as SNTAGT. The CDR3 extends over 17 amino acids. Deletions cut 3 bases from V and 1 base from J, with 18 bases between. The CDR3: CASSERERAGAQETQYF. CDR3 coding DNA: TGTGCCAGCAGTGAACGCGAACGGGCAGGGGCCCAAGAGACCCAGTACTTC.